One and the same sample provided the 21 T cell receptor beta chains below, sequenced in a study of post-analysis software for immune sequencing data. Study conclusions and caveats: TRBV segments more frequent in patients than in controls numbered five and included TRBV5-6, TRBV5-1 and TRBV20-1.

Antigen specificity for these receptors is unknown. Unique-molecular-identifier-tagged TCR beta cDNA libraries were used. One entry per CDR3 protein results from TCRdb running MiXCR on the PCR reads. The sample consists of about 460,000 distinct CDR3 sequences, approximately 45% of them appearing once. Sequencing was performed on blood. The receptors come from a girl aged 5 to 17 with multiple sclerosis.

The V and J genes are TRBV12-3 or TRBV12-4 and TRBJ2-7; 7 bases map to TRBD1. CDR3 length: 14 amino acids. The V gene end was trimmed by 6 bases and the J gene end by 1 base; junction bases not matched to a gene: 6. The CDR3 DNA is TGTGCCAGCAGACCTCCGACAGGGTCCTACGAGCAGTACTTC. Protein product: CASRPPTGSYEQYF.

In its sample, this clonotype was seen a few times. V is TRBV7-2 and J is TRBJ2-7, with D possibly matching TRBD1 (6 bases). V gave up 5 bases and J gave up 2 bases, with 16 bases separating them. CDR1 is SGHTA, CDR2 FQGNSA, per germline. The CDR3 has 15 amino acids. The CDR3 spells CASSAPDRLPYEQYF. The CDR3 DNA reads TGTGCCAGCAGCGCGCCCGACAGGCTCCCCTACGAGCAGTACTTC.

This clonotype was observed many times. CDR3 sequence (DNA): TGTGCCAGCAGTCTTGGACAGGAAAACACTGAAGCTTTCTTT. This translates into CASSLGQENTEAFF. V usage is TRBV12-3 or TRBV12-4 and J usage is TRBJ1-1; 7 bases are shared with TRBD1. J gave up 2 bases and V 5 bases, and 5 bases lay outside the gene matches. CDR3 length equals 14 residues.

The CDR3 DNA reads TGCGCCAGCGGACCAGGACAGAGTAATGAAAAACTGTTTTTT. This gives the protein CASGPGQSNEKLFF. The J gene is TRBJ1-4, the V gene TRBV5-1; TRBD1 might be the D (6 bases). Per the germline V gene, CDR1 is SGHRS and CDR2 is YFSETQ. This CDR3 has 14 residues. Trimming pared 7 bases from V and 4 bases from J, leaving 14 bases between. Based on the CDR3 plus reference TRBV5-1 and TRBJ1-4, the full variable domain is KAGVTQTPRYLIKTRGQQVTLSCSPISGHRSVSWYQQTPGQGLQFLFEYFSETQRNKGNFPGRFSGRQFSNSRSEMNVSTLELGDSALYLCASGPGQSNEKLFFGSGTQLSVL.

The J gene is TRBJ2-5, the V gene TRBV27; D may match TRBD1 or TRBD2 (5 bases each). Trimming took off 6 bases at V and 1 base at J, with 27 bases between the two ends. Per germline, CDR1 MNHEY and CDR2 SMNVEV (reference sequence). This CDR3 has 19 amino acids. The CDR3 coding sequence is TGTGCCAGCAGGCACCGTGCCGGGACCACCATTGTGGCCCAAGAGACCCAGTACTTC. This gives the protein CASRHRAGTTIVAQETQYF.

The chain combines TRBV29-1 with TRBJ1-1, with D uncertain. The CDR3 covers 11 residues. V gave up 2 bases and J gave up 7 bases, with 8 bases separating them. Germline CDR1 SQVTM, CDR2 ANQGSEA. CDR3 DNA: TGCAGCGTTGAATATTCATATGAAGCTTTCTTT. It specifies CSVEYSYEAFF. The full variable domain, its missing parts supplied by reference TRBV29-1 and TRBJ1-1, is SAVISQKPSRDICQRGTSLTIQCQVDSQVTMMFWYRQQPGQSLTLIATANQGSEATYESGFVIDKFPISRPNLTFSTLTVSNMSPEDSSIYLCSVEYSYEAFFGQGTRLTVV.

In DNA, the CDR3 is TGCGCCAGCAGCCAAGATCCCGGGACAGGGAGCTCCTACGAGCAGTACTTC. Encoded protein: CASSQDPGTGSSYEQYF. This chain connects TRBV4-1 to TRBJ2-7; the match to TRBD1 covers 9 bases. The V and J ends lost 0 bases and 0 bases, in that order; junction bases with no gene match: 6. Germline CDR1 reads MGHRA; CDR2 reads YSYEKL. The CDR3 totals 17 residues.

The chain links TRBV3-1 to TRBJ2-3, with 9 bases identical to TRBD2. There are 18 residues in the CDR3. Germline loops: CDR1 LGHDT, CDR2 YNNKEL (reference sequence). J gave up 4 bases and V 0 bases, and 11 bases lay outside the gene matches. CDR3 loop: CASSQDSTREGGSDTQYF. Here the CDR3 DNA reads TGTGCCAGCAGCCAAGATTCAACGCGGGAGGGAGGGTCAGATACGCAGTATTTT.

The gene calls are TRBV4-3 and TRBJ2-3; D is uncertain. The CDR3 sequence is 15 residues long. V lost 1 base, J lost 0 bases, and 8 bases lay in between. Germline values: CDR1 LGHNA, CDR2 YSLEER. Here the CDR3 reads CASSQGVSSTDTQYF. Written as DNA, the CDR3 is TGCGCCAGCAGCCAAGGTGTCTCTAGCACAGATACGCAGTATTTT.

The CDR3 nucleotides read TGTGCCATCAGTGACAGCATGGGGGAGACCCAGTTCTTC. It encodes CAISDSMGETQFF. The rearrangement links TRBV10-3 to TRBJ2-1; D tentatively reads TRBD1 or TRBD2 (5 bases each). The CDR3 has 13 amino acids. The germline V and J ends were trimmed by 3 bases and 13 bases, with 16 bases remaining between them. Germline CDR1 is ENHRY and CDR2 is SYGVKD.

V usage is TRBV6-5 and J usage is TRBJ2-1; 11 nucleotides line up with TRBD2. There are 18 residues in the CDR3. Germline CDR1 is MNHEY and CDR2 is SVGAGI. V shed 0 bases, J shed 1 base, and the junction held 5 bases outside the gene matches. In DNA, the CDR3 is TGTGCCAGCAGTTACTCCCGGCTAGCGGGAGGATCCTACAATGAGCAGTTCTTC. Its protein product is CASSYSRLAGGSYNEQFF.

V and J are TRBV29-1 and TRBJ1-1, with 10 bases matching TRBD1. This CDR3 is 13 amino acids long. V lost 6 bases and J lost 4; bases outside the gene matches: 5. From germline, CDR1 is SQVTM and CDR2 ANQGSEA. The chain's CDR3 is CSVEDRGGTEAFF. CDR3 coding DNA: TGCAGCGTGGAGGACAGGGGGGGCACTGAAGCTTTCTTT.

V usage is TRBV4-1 and J usage is TRBJ2-1, with 8 bases matching TRBD1. V trimming: 1 base; J trimming: 8 bases; junction bases outside the gene matches: 7. This CDR3 region has 15 residues. Germline loops: CDR1 MGHRA, CDR2 YSYEKL. The DNA of the CDR3 is TGCGCCAGCAGCCAAGCAGGACAGGGAGTCGATGAGCAGTTCTTC. Protein product: CASSQAGQGVDEQFF.

In this sample, this clonotype turned up a few times. The V call is TRBV28, the J call TRBJ1-4; D is unclear. The V end was cut by 5 bases, the J end by 7 bases, with 14 bases between. The CDR3 covers 14 residues. CDR1 and CDR2 (germline): MDHEN, SYDVKM. The CDR3 DNA follows: TGTGCCAGCAGTCACCGCACCAAGAGTGAAAAACTGTTTTTT. Its translation is CASSHRTKSEKLFF. Complete variable domain (other parts from reference TRBV28 and TRBJ1-4): DVKVTQSSRYLVKRTGEKVFLECVQDMDHENMFWYRQDPGLGLRLIYFSYDVKMKEKGDIPEGYSVSREKKERFSLILESASTNQTSMYLCASSHRTKSEKLFFGSGTQLSVL.

This clonotype has a handful of counts. The rearrangement joins TRBV7-2 to TRBJ2-7, with D perhaps matching TRBD2 (6 bases). Germline V gene lookup returns CDR1 SGHTA and CDR2 FQGNSA. V shed 7 bases and J shed 4 bases, with 14 bases lying between them. The CDR3 has 13 residues. The CDR3 bases are TGTGCCAGCAAACGGCGGGATGCTTACGAGCAGTACTTC. This gives the protein CASKRRDAYEQYF.

The rearrangement links TRBV14 to TRBJ2-6; no definite D call. Deletions cut 0 bases from V and 8 bases from J, with 5 bases between. This CDR3 contains 13 residues. Germline CDR1 reads SGHDN; CDR2 reads FVKESK. The CDR3 is CASSQDLTNVLTF. CDR3 nucleotides: TGTGCCAGCAGCCAAGATTTGACCAACGTCCTGACTTTC.

The chain employs TRBV20-1 and TRBJ2-5; D gene uncertain. Trimming removed 1 base at V and 13 bases at J, with 19 bases between. CDR1 is DFQATT, CDR2 SNEGSKA, per germline (reference sequence). The CDR3 has 13 amino acids. The CDR3 sequence is CSARGPPVNERYF. The CDR3 DNA sequence: TGCAGTGCTAGAGGCCCTCCCGTCAATGAGCGGTACTTC.

This chain connects TRBV28 to TRBJ2-1, with TRBD2 matching over 7 bases. The CDR3 is 17 residues long. Germline V gives CDR1 MDHEN, CDR2 SYDVKM. Unmatched junction bases numbered 11, after V lost 4 bases and J lost 2 bases. The CDR3 loop is CASSSLAGASPYNEQFF. The CDR3, as DNA: TGTGCCAGCAGTTCCCTGGCGGGAGCCTCCCCCTACAATGAGCAGTTCTTC.

The chain's CDR3 is CASGWGGTEAFF. CDR3 coding DNA: TGTGCCAGCGGATGGGGCGGCACTGAAGCTTTCTTT. This chain connects TRBV28 to TRBJ1-1; possibly TRBD1 for D (5 bases). Deletions cut 8 bases from V and 4 bases from J, with 11 bases between. The length of the CDR3 is 12 residues. CDR1 and CDR2 from the germline V gene are MDHEN and SYDVKM.

The chain joins TRBV7-9 to TRBJ2-5; a weak D match, TRBD2 (6 bases). V was cut by 5 bases and J by 1 base, with 11 bases left in between. The germline gives CDR1 SEHNR, CDR2 FQNEAQ (reference sequence). CDR3 length equals 14 residues. DNA for the CDR3: TGTGCCAGCAGCCGTCTAGCGACCCAAGAGACCCAGTACTTC. It encodes CASSRLATQETQYF. The whole variable domain, filled in from reference TRBV7-9 and TRBJ2-5, reads DTGVSQNPRHKITKRGQNVTFRCDPISEHNRLYWYRQTLGQGPEFLTYFQNEAQLEKSRLLSDRFSAERPKGSFSTLEIQRTEQGDSAMYLCASSRLATQETQYFGPGTRLLVL.

The rearrangement uses TRBV10-3 and TRBJ1-2; D perhaps matches TRBD1 (6 bases). The V gene's germline CDR1 is ENHRY and CDR2 SYGVKD. V lost 3 bases, J lost 3 bases, and 8 bases lay in between. The CDR3 spans 13 residues. CDR3 bases: TGTGCCATCAGTGAAAGGACAGACTATGGCTACACCTTC. Translation gives CAISERTDYGYTF.